This section outlines one T cell receptor (beta chain) sequence together with its context. The target of this receptor is not known. Base qualities are missing; no much larger clone stands one base away. This specimen's time point label, interpreted: roughly 24 weeks on oral tofacitinib. What this sample's treatment or condition label stands for: oral pan-JAK inhibitor, 5-10 mg twice daily. Lesional scalp punch biopsies and peripheral blood were collected from alopecia areata patients. PBMCs were separated by density centrifugation and stained for CD3, CD4 and CD8, after which CD4+ and CD8+ T cells were sorted on a FACSAria. The sample originates from a study of CD8+ T cells in alopecia areata (dated by TCRdb to about 2018). In terms of the full investigation: The treated patients took part in an open-label pilot trial in which moderate-to-severe alopecia areata was treated with oral tofacitinib at 5 to 10 mg twice daily. RNA came from the PAXgene miRNA kit for fixed scalp, the miRNeasy kit for PBMCs, and the RNeasy kit for mouse skin. On the human side, TCRbeta sequencing was run on scalp tissue and on sorted CD4+ and CD8+ peripheral blood T cells from healthy controls and from alopecia areata patients with either patchy or totalis/universalis disease. For the treated patients, the SALT score, which quantifies what percentage of scalp surface area is affected, served as the measure of disease severity. Tofacitinib-treated patients had biopsies at baseline and at 4 and 24 weeks of treatment, with a later scalp biopsy in several patients. Scalp clonality was compared across normal scalp (n=4), patchy alopecia areata scalp (n=8), and alopecia totalis/universalis scalp (n=8). Patients stayed on tofacitinib for 6 to 18 months and then had 6 months of follow-up off drug so that delayed response and recurrence could be assessed. In both human patients and the C3H/HeJ mouse model, the study applied high-throughput TCRbeta sequencing to look at T cell clonal expansion in alopecia areata. immunoSEQ multiplex PCR using 35 Vbeta forward primers and 13 Jbeta reverse primers was used to amplify TCRbeta CDR3 regions. Summary of the overall study and its limitations: Many expanded lesional clones were found to persist in scalp and blood during tofacitinib treatment, and relapse after treatment cessation may be partly explained by this persistence. Compared with normal scalp, lesional scalp, particularly in alopecia totalis/universalis, had higher clonality and more expanded CD8+ clones, which suggests antigenic drive. TCR sequences shared between patients were less clear than in mice, possibly partly because of HLA diversity in the patient population. Scalp clonality and the number of expanded CD8+ clones among the top 100 scalp clones were significantly decreased by tofacitinib. The treated cohort was small, with a single nonresponder, so links between baseline CD8+ expansion and response need larger studies. Unlike mouse skin, where gammadelta T cells dominate, normal human skin contains resident alphabeta T cells that get sequenced too, which complicates analysis of the scalp TCR repertoire.

The method was the immunoSEQ multiplex PCR assay. RNA was extracted from all samples and reverse transcribed into cDNA as template for TCR sequencing. SuperScript III was used to make first-strand cDNA, primed with a 2:1 mix of oligo-dT and random hexamers. A synthetic immune receptor repertoire was used to assess amplification bias, and residual bias was removed computationally. As for how the authors treated the data: Raw reads were preprocessed to remove errors, and CDR3 was defined according to IMGT conventions as the region from the conserved cysteine to phenylalanine. Clonality was computed as 1 minus the Shannon entropy, with the entropy normalized by log2 of the number of productive unique TCRs. Whether each scalp clone was CD4 or CD8 was inferred by checking scalp TCRbeta sequences against the CD4 and CD8 repertoires from sorted blood. What TCRdb holds here is the immuneACCESS table cut down to in-frame rearrangements. Part of the clones is not present; checked against another copy, under half of the missing clones reflect an unresolved V gene, and the others are unexplained. The V and J calls and clone size were taken over from that table, and D and trimming were inferred from the DNA. The table for this sample lists some 180,000 clones; roughly 50% of them were counted only once. About a tenth of the sample comes from the top ten.

Looking up the germline V gene (reference sequence) yields CDR1 SEHNR and CDR2 FQNEAQ. From cysteine to phenylalanine, the CDR3 is 15 amino acids long. This entry keeps only the CDR3 DNA: 45 bases, framed from base 1. V gives up 1 base and J gives up 3 bases, and the segment between their germline ends measures 9 bases. Recombination connected TRBV7-9 to TRBJ2-2, with no confident D gene call. The material sequenced was CD8+ T cells sorted from blood, taken at week 24, from a patient treated with tofacitinib. This clonotype originated in a human donor with alopecia areata. The CDR3 has the sequence CASSLGVVDTGELFF. The nucleotides are TGTGCCAGCAGCTTAGGGGTCGTAGACACCGGGGAGCTGTTTTTT.